This T cell receptor (beta chain) stems from a study of CD8 T cells in Susac syndrome. When the RNA was reverse transcribed, random hexamers were used with an input of roughly 0.45 to 1 ug. It was immunoSEQ multiplex PCR that amplified TCR beta CDR3 across 54 Vbeta and 13 Jbeta. TCRdb re-analysed the immunoSEQ multiplex PCR reads in MiXCR, keeping a single row per CDR3 protein. This table has more than 55,000 distinct CDR3 sequences, nearly 96% appearing once. The CDR3 has 12 residues. The germline gives CDR1 KGHDR, CDR2 SFDVKD. The V end lost 3 bases, the J end lost 6 bases, and 5 bases lay between the germline ends.

The source material was CD4+ T cells from PBMCs. This TCR came from a human donor with multiple sclerosis. The genes are TRBV24-1 and TRBJ2-1; D unclear. Here the CDR3 DNA reads TGTGCCACCAGTGATCCGAGCAATGAGCAGTTCTTC. It specifies CATSDPSNEQFF.